One and the same sample provided the 29 T cell receptor beta chains below, sequenced in a study of PD-1 and CTLA-4 blockade in melanoma. Some clones are missing from TCRdb's copy, which holds only in-frame ones; the method was immunoSEQ multiplex PCR. This table holds around 16,000 clones, 73% found once. Source: CD8+ T cells from peripheral blood, taken before anti-PD-1 treatment. The origin of the receptors is a human donor with melanoma.

The chain links TRBV3-1 (or the pseudogene TRBV3-2) to TRBJ2-7; 8 bases align to TRBD1. Losses at the gene ends were 3 bases for V and 5 bases for J; bases not matched to a gene: 9. Per the germline V gene, CDR1 is LGHDT and CDR2 is YNNKEL (reference sequence). The CDR3 has 15 residues. As DNA, the CDR3 is TGTGCCAGCAGCCATACTGGACAGGGTTGGAACGAGCAGTACTTC. It is translated as CASSHTGQGWNEQYF.

This chain uses TRBV7-9 with TRBJ2-7, with 7 bases matching TRBD1. Germline assignment: CDR1 SEHNR and CDR2 FQNEAQ (reference sequence). J gave up 3 bases and V 6 bases, and 5 bases lay outside the gene matches. The CDR3 is 13 amino acids. The CDR3 here is CASRGTARYEQYF. The DNA of the CDR3 is TGTGCCAGCAGGGGGACAGCGCGCTACGAGCAGTACTTC.

Within the sample, this clone is medium-sized. The rearrangement joins TRBV7-9 to TRBJ2-7; D ambiguous. The V gene lost 1 base and the J gene lost 6 bases, with 13 bases spanning the gap. Germline values: CDR1 SEHNR, CDR2 FQNEAQ (reference sequence). The CDR3 length is 14 residues. The CDR3 sequence is CASSLVQVWSEQYF. CDR3 DNA sequence: TGTGCCAGCAGCTTAGTTCAGGTTTGGTCCGAGCAGTACTTC.

The chain employs TRBV7-9 and TRBJ1-5, with D maybe TRBD1 (6 bases). This CDR3 region has 14 residues. The germline CDR1 and CDR2 sequences are SEHNR and FQNEAQ (reference sequence). V was pared by 5 bases and J by 3 bases, with 11 bases between. For the CDR3, the DNA is TGTGCCAGCAGCCTACAGGGCTACAATCAGCCCCAGCATTTT. This codes for CASSLQGYNQPQHF.

The chain links TRBV7-2 to TRBJ2-1, with D perhaps TRBD2 (5 bases). This CDR3 region has 15 residues. The germline CDR1 and CDR2 sequences are SGHTA and FQGNSA. The ends were cut back, 5 bases at V and 5 bases at J, with 16 bases in the middle. The CDR3 nucleotides are TGTGCCAGCAGCCCCCGTTTTAGCGCTGACAATGAGCAGTTCTTC. Amino acids: CASSPRFSADNEQFF. The full variable domain, rest sourced from reference TRBV7-2 and TRBJ2-1, is GAGVSQSPSNKVTEKGKDVELRCDPISGHTALYWYRQSLGQGLEFLIYFQGNSAPDKSGLPSDRFSAERTGGSVSTLTIQRTQQEDSAVYLCASSPRFSADNEQFFGPGTRLTVL.

The chain links TRBV4-1 to TRBJ2-7; either TRBD1 or TRBD2 may fit D (5 bases each). The CDR3 is 14 residues long. Germline lookup yields CDR1 MGHRA and CDR2 YSYEKL. The V end was cut by 5 bases, the J end by 4 bases, with 15 bases between. The CDR3 bases are TGCGCCAGCAGCAACCGGGACGGGGCGTACGAGCAGTACTTC. Residues: CASSNRDGAYEQYF.

The chain's CDR3 is CASSISRGTEAFF. DNA for the CDR3: TGTGCCAGTAGTATATCAAGGGGCACTGAAGCTTTCTTT. The genes are TRBV19 and TRBJ1-1; a weak D match, TRBD1 (5 bases). In germline, CDR1 is LNHDA, CDR2 SQIVND (reference sequence). Between the trimmed V and J ends, which lost 2 bases and 4 bases, there was a span of 8 bases. The CDR3 consists of 13 residues.

This rearrangement joins TRBV12-3 or TRBV12-4 to TRBJ1-5; maybe TRBD1 (6 bases). The V and J ends lost 5 bases and 3 bases respectively, with 8 bases between them. The CDR3 runs 13 residues. DNA for the CDR3: TGTGCCAGCAGTCGACAGGACAATCAGCCCCAGCATTTT. It specifies CASSRQDNQPQHF.

V and J are TRBV4-1 and TRBJ1-1, with D tentatively TRBD1 (6 bases). The germline V gene has CDR1 MGHRA and CDR2 YSYEKL. V lost 6 bases, J lost 1 base, and 6 bases lay in between. The CDR3 consists of 12 residues. The CDR3 region is CASRGQNTEAFF. For the CDR3, the DNA is TGCGCCAGCAGGGGACAGAACACTGAAGCTTTCTTT.

CDR3 residues: CASSWVLHGELFF. CDR3 nucleotides: TGTGCCAGCAGTTGGGTATTACACGGGGAGCTGTTTTTT. The V and J genes are TRBV27 and TRBJ2-2; D is unclear. V was shortened by 4 bases and J by 7 bases, with 10 bases between the two germline ends. Germline-derived CDR1 and CDR2 are MNHEY and SMNVEV (reference sequence). The CDR3 runs 13 residues.

The chain links TRBV6-2 or TRBV6-3 to TRBJ2-7; no definite D call. This CDR3 has 13 amino acids. Looked up from germline, CDR1 is MNHEY and CDR2 is SVGEGT. V lost 2 bases, J lost 5 bases, and 10 bases lay in between. Here the CDR3 DNA reads TGTGCCAGCAGTTACGGGCTTATAGACGAGCAGTACTTC. Translation gives CASSYGLIDEQYF.

The chain employs TRBV2 and TRBJ2-7; 7 positions match TRBD2. Germline V gene data show CDR1 as SNHLY and CDR2 as FYNNEI. The CDR3 is 16 residues long. The V segment lost 2 bases and the J segment 2 bases; nucleotides outside the gene matches: 9. CDR3 loop: CASSEFSREPTYEQYF. CDR3 DNA sequence: TGTGCCAGCAGTGAATTCTCGCGGGAGCCCACCTACGAGCAGTACTTC.

The rearrangement links TRBV28 to TRBJ2-5; 11 positions agree with TRBD1. The CDR3 is made up of 16 amino acids. The germline V gene encodes CDR1 MDHEN and CDR2 SYDVKM. V was clipped by 4 bases and J by 1 base; unmatched bases: 5. The CDR3 loop is CASSWEDRGPQETQYF. CDR3 coding DNA: TGTGCCAGCAGTTGGGAGGACAGGGGGCCCCAAGAGACCCAGTACTTC.

This chain connects TRBV5-4 to TRBJ2-1; 8 positions match TRBD2. After removal of 2 bases from V and 4 bases from J, the junction contained 8 bases not matched to a gene. CDR3 length: 16 residues. CDR1 and CDR2 (germline): SGHNT, YYREEE (reference sequence). CDR3 nucleotide sequence: TGTGCCAGCAGCTTTCTGGCGGGAGGAGGGTACAATGAGCAGTTCTTC. Translation gives CASSFLAGGGYNEQFF.

In its sample, this clone was seen once. This chain uses TRBV4-1 with TRBJ2-7; a possible D gene is TRBD2 (6 bases). Germline V gives CDR1 MGHRA, CDR2 YSYEKL. Trimming cost V 4 bases and J 7 bases, with 23 bases left between them. The CDR3 consists of 16 residues. The CDR3 sequence is CASSLSSPGLLREQYF. The CDR3 DNA sequence: TGCGCCAGCAGCCTATCGTCCCCGGGACTCTTGAGAGAGCAGTACTTC.

This clone was seen more than once but under ten times. The gene calls are TRBV4-2 and TRBJ2-7; the D gene is possibly TRBD2 (5 bases). Trimming pared 1 base from V and 2 bases from J, leaving 9 bases between. In germline, CDR1 is LGHNA, CDR2 YNFKEQ. This CDR3 has 14 amino acids. The CDR3 loop reads CASSQVEGAYEQYF. CDR3 DNA sequence: TGTGCCAGCAGCCAAGTTGAGGGAGCCTACGAGCAGTACTTC.

Sample share makes this clone large (0.1 to 1%). The chain is built from TRBV2 and TRBJ2-2; 11 bases map to TRBD2. The germline gives CDR1 SNHLY, CDR2 FYNNEI. This CDR3 has 17 residues. The V and J ends lost 5 bases and 0 bases, in that order; junction bases with no gene match: 5. The CDR3 DNA sequence: TGTGCCAGCAGTCGACCGGGACTAGCGGCGAACACCGGGGAGCTGTTTTTT. Translating gives CASSRPGLAANTGELFF.

This clone was observed a handful of times. The V and J genes are TRBV5-4 and TRBJ1-2; a weak D match, TRBD1 (6 bases). Per germline, CDR1 SGHNT and CDR2 YYREEE (reference sequence). Deletions cut 2 bases from V and 4 bases from J, with 12 bases between. This CDR3 is 14 amino acids long. This CDR3 reads CASSFEGGGYGYTF. Here the CDR3 DNA reads TGTGCCAGCAGCTTCGAGGGGGGGGGCTATGGCTACACCTTC.

The V and J genes are TRBV7-8 and TRBJ2-6, with D hard to call. Germline V gives CDR1 SGHVS, CDR2 FQNEAQ. The CDR3 sequence is 13 residues long. Trimming shortened V by 7 bases and J by 4 bases, and 8 bases separated the two germline ends. For the CDR3, the DNA is TGTGCCAGCACCCCAGCAGGGGCCAACGTCCTGACTTTC. Its translation is CASTPAGANVLTF.

The V and J genes are TRBV24-1 and TRBJ1-6; TRBD1 is a possible D gene (5 bases). The V end lost 9 bases, the J end lost 1 base, and 15 bases lay between the germline ends. This CDR3 is 16 amino acids long. Germline assignment: CDR1 KGHDR and CDR2 SFDVKD. For the CDR3, the DNA is TGTGCCACCGCGGTTTTTCGGGGGTCCTATAATTCACCCCTCCACTTT. It translates to CATAVFRGSYNSPLHF.

The sample holds one count of this clone. One base away lies a much larger clone, so this may be a sequencing read error. V and J are TRBV10-2 and TRBJ1-1; D ambiguous. The CDR3 totals 12 residues. Germline V gene data show CDR1 as WSHSY and CDR2 as SAAADI. The CDR3 DNA reads TGCGCCGGCAGTGGGTACAACACTGAAGCTTTCTTT. This translates into CAGSGYNTEAFF.

The J gene is TRBJ2-7, the V gene TRBV5-5, with D uncertain. V was pared by 2 bases and J by 0 bases, with 6 bases between. CDR3 length: 13 residues. Germline V gene lookup returns CDR1 SGHKS and CDR2 YYEKEE (reference sequence). The CDR3 here is CASSLITSYEQYF. DNA for the CDR3: TGTGCCAGCAGCTTAATAACCTCCTACGAGCAGTACTTC.

This rearrangement joins TRBV7-8 to TRBJ2-2; D possibly uses TRBD1 or TRBD2 (5 bases each). Trimming shortened V by 1 base and J by 8 bases, and 14 bases separated the two germline ends. The V gene's germline CDR1 is SGHVS and CDR2 FQNEAQ. This CDR3 is 15 amino acids long. This CDR3 is CASSLVSGTAGELFF. The CDR3 DNA reads TGTGCCAGCAGCTTAGTCTCCGGGACGGCGGGGGAGCTGTTTTTT.

This chain uses TRBV29-1 with TRBJ2-2, with 9 bases lining up with TRBD1. Per germline, CDR1 SQVTM and CDR2 ANQGSEA. Trimming cost V 5 bases and J 4 bases; bases outside gene matches: 11. The CDR3 is 16 amino acids. The CDR3 loop reads CSVSTEQGAATGELFF. The CDR3 DNA reads as TGCAGCGTTTCAACAGAACAGGGGGCGGCCACCGGGGAGCTGTTTTTT.

The CDR3 is CAVGGERYEQYF. CDR3 nucleotide sequence: TGCGCAGTTGGGGGGGAGAGATACGAGCAGTACTTC. The rearrangement links TRBV29-1 to TRBJ2-7; TRBD2 matches at 7 bases. Germline CDR1 and CDR2: SQVTM and ANQGSEA. CDR3 length equals 12 residues.

The chain joins TRBV5-5 to TRBJ1-1; 7 bases match TRBD1. This CDR3 has 15 amino acids. CDR1 and CDR2 from the germline V gene are SGHKS and YYEKEE (reference sequence). J gave up 4 bases and V 1 base, and 7 bases lay outside the gene matches. The CDR3 DNA is TGTGCCAGCAGCTTGTATACAGGGGTTGGCACTGAAGCTTTCTTT. It translates to CASSLYTGVGTEAFF.

The rearrangement links TRBV6-5 to TRBJ2-7; TRBD2 matches at 10 bases. The CDR3 is 15 residues long. Germline V gene lookup returns CDR1 MNHEY and CDR2 SVGAGI. After removal of 0 bases from V and 2 bases from J, the junction contained 1 base not matched to a gene. The CDR3 loop reads CASSYSSGRAYEQYF. Here the CDR3 DNA reads TGTGCCAGCAGTTACTCGAGCGGGAGGGCCTACGAGCAGTACTTC.

V usage is TRBV11-3 and J usage is TRBJ2-1; no clear D gene. Germline V CDR1 and CDR2: SGHNT, YENEEA. CDR3 length equals 14 residues. The V end was cut by 3 bases, the J end by 2 bases, with 8 bases between. This CDR3 is CASSFRLAYNEQFF. The CDR3 region has the DNA TGTGCCAGCAGCTTTCGGCTAGCCTACAATGAGCAGTTCTTC. The full variable domain, completed using reference TRBV11-3 and TRBJ2-1, is EAGVVQSPRYKIIEKKQPVAFWCNPISGHNTLYWYLQNLGQGPELLIRYENEEAVDDSQLPKDRFSAERLKGVDSTLKIQPAELGDSAVYLCASSFRLAYNEQFFGPGTRLTVL.

The V call is TRBV5-4, the J call TRBJ2-1, with D possibly matching TRBD2 (6 bases). V was shortened by 0 bases and J by 5 bases, with 9 bases between the two germline ends. CDR3 length: 14 amino acids. In germline, CDR1 is SGHNT, CDR2 YYREEE (reference sequence). The DNA of the CDR3 is TGTGCCAGCAGCTTGGCCGGGGGTAACAATGAGCAGTTCTTC. Translated: CASSLAGGNNEQFF.